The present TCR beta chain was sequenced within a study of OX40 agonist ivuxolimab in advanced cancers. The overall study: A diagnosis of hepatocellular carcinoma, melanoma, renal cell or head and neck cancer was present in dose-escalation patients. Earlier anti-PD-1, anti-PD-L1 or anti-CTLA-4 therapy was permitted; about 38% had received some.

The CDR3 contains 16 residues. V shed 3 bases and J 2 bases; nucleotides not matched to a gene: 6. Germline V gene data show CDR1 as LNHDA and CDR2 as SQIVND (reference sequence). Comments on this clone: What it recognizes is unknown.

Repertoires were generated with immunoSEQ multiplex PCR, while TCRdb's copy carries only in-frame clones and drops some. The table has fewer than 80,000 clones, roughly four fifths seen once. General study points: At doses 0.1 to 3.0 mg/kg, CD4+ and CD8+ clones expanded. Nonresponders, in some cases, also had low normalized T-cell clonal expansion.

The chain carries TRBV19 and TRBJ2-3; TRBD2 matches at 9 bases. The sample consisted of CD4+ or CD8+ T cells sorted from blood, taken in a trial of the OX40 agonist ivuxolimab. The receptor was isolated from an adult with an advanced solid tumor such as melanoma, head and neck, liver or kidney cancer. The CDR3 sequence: CASSMWRGGPTDTQYF. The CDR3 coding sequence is TGTGCCAGTAGTATGTGGCGGGGGGGCCCCACAGATACGCAGTATTTT.